This TCR beta chain was captured by sequencing in a study of cytotoxic CD8 clonotypes in ibrutinib-treated CLL (dated by TCRdb to the early 2020s). Background on the whole study: The cohort included some 14 treatment-naive and 11 to 12 relapsed/refractory patients; 17 to 18 were IGHV unmutated. Responses were partial in around 24 patients and complete in 2; after median approximately 67 months follow-up, approximately 15 stayed in remission and roughly twelve progressed. Response samples were taken after a median of 12 months on treatment, ranging from about 6 to 36 months. Samples averaged about 260,000 productive templates and approximately 100,000 productive rearrangements. Of the approximately 90 participants in the trial, roughly 26 had longitudinal samples available. Cryopreserved peripheral blood mononuclear cells were collected before treatment, at response, and at either disease progression or sustained remission. All remission and progressive disease samples were collected while patients were still receiving ibrutinib.

A MiSeq instrument was used for deep resolution sequencing, which targeted depths ranging from 1 in 1 million up to 1 in 200,000 T cells, with coverage averaging 10x for each clonotype. The immunoSEQ hsTCRB Kit was used to generate the TCR beta libraries. Turning to the authors' computational methods: ImmunoSEQ Data Assistant and ImmunoSEQ Analyzer were used for data analysis, and V, D and J genes were assigned according to IMGT definitions. Clonality, which ranges from 0 to 1, was calculated by subtracting the normalized Shannon entropy of productive rearrangement frequencies from one. Public clonotype analysis was restricted to overrepresented clonotypes comprising at least 0.05% of each patient's repertoire. Thirteen age-matched healthy donor repertoires from immuneACCESS were used as controls for clonality. The clones in this table, taken by TCRdb from immuneACCESS, are in-frame only. Not every clone is retained; where verified, under half of the shortfall comes from an unresolved V gene, and the cause of the rest is unknown. The V and J calls and the clone size are those of that table, but D and trimming were determined from the DNA. Across this sample there are 150,000 or so clones, with 80% seen only once. The top ten clonotypes cover 7.5% to 8% of the sample.

For TCR beta library preparation, approximately 2.2 micrograms of genomic DNA were isolated from cryopreserved PBMCs. Longitudinal blood samples from CLL patients on ibrutinib monotherapy were analyzed using high-throughput TCR beta sequencing. The patients took part in an open-label, single-center phase 2 trial of ibrutinib monotherapy. Paper-wide results and their limitations: Baseline clonality exceeded that of age-matched healthy donors and correlated strongly with circulating CD8+ T-cell counts. Public clonotypes were rare and either contracted or stayed stable during treatment, and the rise in clonality at ibrutinib response reflected the expansion of private clonotypes. At ibrutinib response clonality went up, during sustained remission it held steady, and at progression it dropped back toward baseline. Sustained-remission and progressing patients did not have matched sampling times, and lymph node repertoires were not examined.

In its sample, this clone was seen once. Which antigen it targets is not known. Qualities for individual bases were not recorded, and no much larger clone is one base off. The source material was PBMCs, sampled after 36 months of ibrutinib treatment. The sequence was obtained from a human donor with chronic lymphocytic leukemia.

The nucleotides are TGCGCCAGCAGCTTGTCAGCGGGGCGGGAGTACACTGAAGCTTTCTTT. It codes for CASSLSAGREYTEAFF. Rearrangement joined TRBV5-1 to TRBJ1-1; TRBD1 is perhaps the D gene, given 5 matching bases. Between the V and J ends, shortened by 1 base and 3 bases respectively, the junction contains 16 bases. Reading from cysteine to phenylalanine, the CDR3 counts 16 amino acids. Only CDR3 DNA remains: 48 bases, in frame from the first base. The germline V gene provides CDR1 SGHRS and CDR2 YFSETQ.